The rows below give T cell receptor beta chains drawn from one sample of a study of neoadjuvant anti-PD-1 for oral cavity cancer. Method: immunoSEQ multiplex PCR; TCRdb's copy keeps in-frame clones and lacks some. Of roughly 15,000 clones in the sample, 55% to 80% are singletons; the top ten hold roughly 2.1%. The sample consisted of PBMCs, taken before nivolumab (anti-PD-1) treatment. The receptors stem from a person between 40 and 85 years old with oral cavity squamous cell carcinoma. CDR3s include the opening cysteine and the closing phenylalanine or tryptophan. Fields, in order: V gene, J gene, CDR3 protein.

V: TRBV30; J: TRBJ2-2; CDR3: CAWRRQVNTGELFF
V: TRBV15; J: TRBJ1-1; CDR3: CATSSAPDRPTEAFF
V: TRBV7-8; J: TRBJ2-5; CDR3: CASSQSLAGGPETQYF
V: TRBV11-2; J: TRBJ2-1; CDR3: CASSLGGERREQFF
V: TRBV7-9; J: TRBJ1-4; CDR3: CASSSTGSGEKLFF
V: TRBV10-3; J: TRBJ2-7; CDR3: CATGQGPNYEQYF
V: TRBV4-2; J: TRBJ2-7; CDR3: CASSQDRFSGGSYEQYF
V: TRBV10-3; J: TRBJ1-1; CDR3: CAMRGGNTEAFF
V: TRBV11-2; J: TRBJ2-1; CDR3: CASSKPSNEQFF
V: TRBV25-1; J: TRBJ2-1; CDR3: CASSVRDRGTNEQFF
V: TRBV6-1; J: TRBJ1-1; CDR3: CASSLDREAFF
V: TRBV28; J: TRBJ1-1; CDR3: CASSLGRGTEAFF
V: TRBV10-1; J: TRBJ2-1; CDR3: CASSEGGNGNEQFF
V: TRBV7-8; J: TRBJ1-5; CDR3: CASSLGAPGYSNQPQHF
V: TRBV9; J: TRBJ2-1; CDR3: CASSRSHRQGTGLAGHNEQFF
V: TRBV7-3; J: TRBJ1-6; CDR3: CASSFSARGGSPLHF
V: TRBV19; J: TRBJ1-5; CDR3: CASSIDQGTGLQPQHF
V: TRBV15; J: TRBJ2-1; CDR3: CATQRGTSGEQFF
V: TRBV28; J: TRBJ2-5; CDR3: CASSYPILTYEGLETQYF
V: TRBV5-4; J: TRBJ1-1; CDR3: CASSLLNSMNTEAFF
V: TRBV27; J: TRBJ2-1; CDR3: CASKSPASGLNEQFF
V: TRBV7-3; J: TRBJ2-3; CDR3: CASSLRAKDTQYF
V: TRBV7-9; J: TRBJ1-3; CDR3: CASRPSGNTIYF
V: TRBV30; J: TRBJ1-1; CDR3: CAWTTNSARGNTEAFF
V: TRBV6-5; J: TRBJ2-2; CDR3: CAASRGHTGELFF
V: TRBV6-1; J: TRBJ2-4; CDR3: CASTLGGEGYIQYF
V: TRBV13; J: TRBJ2-2; CDR3: CASSLRGLERTGELFF
V: TRBV6-6; J: TRBJ1-1; CDR3: CASNDRVKGTEAFF
V: TRBV5-1; J: TRBJ2-5; CDR3: CASSLALAGGPETQYF
V: TRBV5-1; J: TRBJ2-2; CDR3: CASSLAVYTGELFF
V: TRBV12-2; J: TRBJ1-1; CDR3: CASRLAKTGSTEAFF
V: TRBV10-2; J: TRBJ1-5; CDR3: CASSDRGYQPQHF
V: TRBV2; J: TRBJ1-5; CDR3: CASNRGASNQPQHF